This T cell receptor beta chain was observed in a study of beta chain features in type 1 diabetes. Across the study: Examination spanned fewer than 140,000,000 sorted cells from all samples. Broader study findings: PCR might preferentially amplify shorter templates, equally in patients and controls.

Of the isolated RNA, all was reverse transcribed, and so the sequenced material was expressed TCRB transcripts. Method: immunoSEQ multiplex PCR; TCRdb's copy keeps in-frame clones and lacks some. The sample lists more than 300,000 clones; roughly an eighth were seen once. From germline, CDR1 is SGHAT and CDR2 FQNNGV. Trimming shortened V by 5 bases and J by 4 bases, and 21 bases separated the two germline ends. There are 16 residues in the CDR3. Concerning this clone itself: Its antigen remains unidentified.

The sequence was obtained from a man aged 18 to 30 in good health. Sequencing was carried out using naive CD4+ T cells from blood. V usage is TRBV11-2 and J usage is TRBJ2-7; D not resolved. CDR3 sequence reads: CASSEVGRYMIYEQYF. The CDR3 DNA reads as TGTGCCAGCAGCGAAGTTGGCAGGTACATGATTTACGAGCAGTACTTC.